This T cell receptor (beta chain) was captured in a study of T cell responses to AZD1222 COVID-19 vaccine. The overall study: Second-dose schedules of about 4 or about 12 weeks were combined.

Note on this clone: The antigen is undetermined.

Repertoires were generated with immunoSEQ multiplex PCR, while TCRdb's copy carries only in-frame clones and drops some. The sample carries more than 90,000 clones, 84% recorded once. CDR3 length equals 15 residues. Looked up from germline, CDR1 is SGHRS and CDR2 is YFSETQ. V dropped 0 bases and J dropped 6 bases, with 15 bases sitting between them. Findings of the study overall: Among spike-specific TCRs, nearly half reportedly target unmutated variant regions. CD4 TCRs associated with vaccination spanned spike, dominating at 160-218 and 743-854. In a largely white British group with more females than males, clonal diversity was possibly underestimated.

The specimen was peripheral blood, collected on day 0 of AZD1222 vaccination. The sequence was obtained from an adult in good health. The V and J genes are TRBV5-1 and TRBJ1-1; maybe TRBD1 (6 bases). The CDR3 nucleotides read TGCGCCAGCAGCTTGGTGCAGGGGACAAACCCTGAAGCTTTCTTT. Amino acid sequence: CASSLVQGTNPEAFF. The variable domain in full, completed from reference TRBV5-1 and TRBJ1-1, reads KAGVTQTPRYLIKTRGQQVTLSCSPISGHRSVSWYQQTPGQGLQFLFEYFSETQRNKGNFPGRFSGRQFSNSRSEMNVSTLELGDSALYLCASSLVQGTNPEAFFGQGTRLTVV.